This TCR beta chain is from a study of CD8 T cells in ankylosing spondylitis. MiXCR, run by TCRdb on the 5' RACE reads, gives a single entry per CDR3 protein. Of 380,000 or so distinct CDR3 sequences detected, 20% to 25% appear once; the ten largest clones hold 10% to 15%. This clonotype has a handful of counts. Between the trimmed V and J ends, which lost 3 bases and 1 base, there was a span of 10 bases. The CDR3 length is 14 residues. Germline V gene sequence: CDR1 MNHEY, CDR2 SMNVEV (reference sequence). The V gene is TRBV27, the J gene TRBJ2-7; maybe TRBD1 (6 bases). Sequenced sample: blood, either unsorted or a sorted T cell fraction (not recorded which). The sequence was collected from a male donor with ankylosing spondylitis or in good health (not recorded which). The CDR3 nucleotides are TGTGCCAGCAGTTTCGCCGGACAGTCCTACGAGCAGTACTTC. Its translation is CASSFAGQSYEQYF.